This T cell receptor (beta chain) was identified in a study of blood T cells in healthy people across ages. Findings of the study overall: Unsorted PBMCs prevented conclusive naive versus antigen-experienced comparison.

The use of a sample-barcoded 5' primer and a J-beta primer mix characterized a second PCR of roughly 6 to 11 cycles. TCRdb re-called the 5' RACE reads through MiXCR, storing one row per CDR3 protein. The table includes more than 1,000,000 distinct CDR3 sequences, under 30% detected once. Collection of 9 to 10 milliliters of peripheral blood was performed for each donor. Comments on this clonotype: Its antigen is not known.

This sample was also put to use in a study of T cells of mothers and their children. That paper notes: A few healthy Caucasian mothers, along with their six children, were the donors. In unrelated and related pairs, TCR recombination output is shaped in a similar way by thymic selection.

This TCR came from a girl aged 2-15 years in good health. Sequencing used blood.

DNA for the CDR3: TGTGCCAGCAGATTAGCGGGCAATACAGATACGCAGTATTTT. Its protein is CASRLAGNTDTQYF. The rearrangement uses TRBV28 and TRBJ2-3, with 7 bases aligning to TRBD2. Germline trimming cut 6 bases from V and 3 bases from J; bases unmatched to any gene: 6. The length of the CDR3 is 14 residues. Germline V gene sequence: CDR1 MDHEN, CDR2 SYDVKM. The full variable domain, its missing parts supplied by reference TRBV28 and TRBJ2-3, is DVKVTQSSRYLVKRTGEKVFLECVQDMDHENMFWYRQDPGLGLRLIYFSYDVKMKEKGDIPEGYSVSREKKERFSLILESASTNQTSMYLCASRLAGNTDTQYFGPGTRLTVL.